The 27 T cell receptor beta chains below come from one sample, sequenced in a study of T cell repertoires in cytomegalovirus infection. In TCRdb, the reads were re-called with MiXCR into one record per CDR3 protein. This repertoire shows 250,000 to 350,000 distinct CDR3 sequences, around 25% found once; its top ten account for 11% to 15%. The sequencing input was PBMCs. These receptors originate from a human donor in good health (CMV status not recorded). Some clones in this sample may be carry-over from other donors' samples.

The chain uses TRBV18 and TRBJ1-3; 8 positions match TRBD1. Germline loops: CDR1 KGHSH, CDR2 LQKENI. CDR3 length: 15 amino acids. J was trimmed by 0 bases and V by 2 bases; bases with no gene match: 0. DNA for the CDR3: TGTGCCAGCTCACCAGGGACAGGCTCTGGAAACACCATATATTTT. This codes for CASSPGTGSGNTIYF.

The rearrangement joins TRBV7-2 to TRBJ1-1, with D uncertain. The CDR3 length is 13 residues. Germline values: CDR1 SGHTA, CDR2 FQGNSA. Trimming pared 4 bases from V and 2 bases from J, leaving 8 bases between. The DNA for the CDR3 is TGTGCCAGCAGCTCCCTTGGAAACACTGAAGCTTTCTTT. As protein: CASSSLGNTEAFF.

This clonotype was picked up many times. The chain joins TRBV7-2 to TRBJ1-1, with 10 bases identical to TRBD1. V lost 4 bases and J lost 4; bases outside the gene matches: 6. The germline V gene has CDR1 SGHTA and CDR2 FQGNSA. This CDR3 is built from 15 residues. CDR3 amino acids: CASSSLTGGVTEAFF. CDR3 DNA sequence: TGTGCCAGCAGCTCCCTGACAGGGGGCGTCACTGAAGCTTTCTTT.

The table lists this clonotype with a few counts. V usage is TRBV23-1 and J usage is TRBJ1-5; the D gene is possibly TRBD1 (6 bases). TRBV23-1 is known as an ORF, though its function is uncertain. Trimming cost V 6 bases and J 1 base, with 13 bases left between them. The CDR3 is 15 amino acids. For the CDR3, the DNA is TGCGCCAGCAGGTTACAGGGTGGAAGCAATCAGCCCCAGCATTTT. This gives the protein CASRLQGGSNQPQHF.

V gene TRBV28 combines with J gene TRBJ2-3; D is ambiguous. CDR1 and CDR2 (germline): MDHEN, SYDVKM. The ends were cut back, 3 bases at V and 5 bases at J, with 15 bases in the middle. The CDR3 spans 15 residues. The CDR3 DNA reads as TGTGCCAGCAGTTTTGTTGGTAGGGAAGTAGATACGCAGTATTTT. This encodes CASSFVGREVDTQYF. Based on the CDR3 plus reference TRBV28 and TRBJ2-3, the full variable domain is DVKVTQSSRYLVKRTGEKVFLECVQDMDHENMFWYRQDPGLGLRLIYFSYDVKMKEKGDIPEGYSVSREKKERFSLILESASTNQTSMYLCASSFVGREVDTQYFGPGTRLTVL.

This clonotype was seen more than once but under ten times. The gene calls are TRBV20-1 and TRBJ2-1; TRBD2 matches at 12 bases. This CDR3 is 15 amino acids long. The germline gives CDR1 DFQATT, CDR2 SNEGSKA (reference sequence). The V segment lost 1 base and the J segment 5 bases; nucleotides outside the gene matches: 3. As DNA, the CDR3 is TGCAGTGCTAGAGGACTAGCGGGAGTCCACAATGAGCAGTTCTTC. It translates to CSARGLAGVHNEQFF.

This clonotype was picked up a small number of times. The chain links TRBV19 to TRBJ1-1; D unresolved. V lost 1 base and J 1 base, leaving 4 bases between the germline ends. Germline CDR1 reads LNHDA; CDR2 reads SQIVND (reference sequence). The length of the CDR3 is 13 residues. The CDR3 sequence: CASSIGPNTEAFF. The CDR3 DNA follows: TGTGCCAGTAGTATAGGGCCGAACACTGAAGCTTTCTTT.

There are many counts of this clonotype. The chain joins TRBV7-2 to TRBJ2-7, with D maybe TRBD1 (6 bases). V lost 5 bases, J lost 5 bases, and 13 bases lay in between. CDR3 length: 13 residues. Germline V CDR1 and CDR2: SGHTA, FQGNSA. This chain's CDR3 is CASSVNRDNEQYF. Here the CDR3 DNA reads TGTGCCAGCAGCGTTAACAGGGACAACGAGCAGTACTTC.

The chain uses TRBV5-6 and TRBJ2-6; TRBD1 agrees at 10 bases. Per germline, CDR1 SGHDT and CDR2 YYEEEE. The CDR3 is 20 residues long. Unmatched junction bases numbered 15, after V lost 2 bases and J lost 4 bases. The CDR3 DNA follows: TGTGCCAGCAGCTTAAGAATTCTAGGGGACAGGGGCAGAGGGGCCAACGTCCTGACTTTC. Its translation: CASSLRILGDRGRGANVLTF.

This CDR3 is CASSPQLGQGPYEQYF. CDR3 in DNA: TGTGCCAGCTCACCACAGTTAGGACAGGGCCCCTACGAGCAGTACTTC. V is TRBV18 and J is TRBJ2-7; 8 nucleotides match TRBD1. Looked up from germline, CDR1 is KGHSH and CDR2 is LQKENI. The CDR3 extends over 16 amino acids. V shed 1 base and J 2 bases; nucleotides not matched to a gene: 7.

This chain joins TRBV12-3 or TRBV12-4 and TRBJ1-5; no clear D. V lost 2 bases, J lost 5 bases, and 10 bases lay in between. The CDR3 contains 14 residues. CDR3 residues: CASSLSGGDQPQHF. CDR3 nucleotide sequence: TGTGCCAGCAGTTTATCTGGTGGTGATCAGCCCCAGCATTTT.

The J gene is TRBJ2-1, the V gene TRBV24-1, with no clear D. The V end lost 5 bases, the J end lost 1 base, and 11 bases lay between the germline ends. CDR1 and CDR2 from the germline V gene are KGHDR and SFDVKD. This CDR3 comprises 15 residues. The CDR3 region is CATSAGFQSYNEQFF. CDR3 sequence (DNA): TGTGCCACCAGTGCCGGGTTTCAATCCTACAATGAGCAGTTCTTC.

V usage is TRBV28 and J usage is TRBJ2-7, with 8 bases identical to TRBD2. Germline lookup yields CDR1 MDHEN and CDR2 SYDVKM. V trimming: 8 bases; J trimming: 4 bases; junction bases outside the gene matches: 4. The CDR3 is 12 residues long. The DNA for the CDR3 is TGTGCCAGCCGGGGGGGGAAGTACGAGCAGTACTTC. Its protein product is CASRGGKYEQYF.

J is TRBJ1-5 and V is TRBV28; no clear D gene. From germline, CDR1 is MDHEN and CDR2 SYDVKM. The CDR3 extends over 13 amino acids. V was clipped by 5 bases and J by 6 bases, with 11 bases between them. The CDR3 DNA sequence: TGTGCCAGCAGTCCGATGTTGGGTCAGCCCCAGCATTTT. Protein: CASSPMLGQPQHF.

This clonotype was counted between two and nine times. The V gene is TRBV15, the J gene TRBJ2-5; the D gene is possibly TRBD2 (6 bases). V lost 0 bases to trimming and J lost 5 bases, with 19 bases between them. The CDR3 is 17 residues long. Germline V gene sequence: CDR1 LNHNV, CDR2 YYDKDF (reference sequence). The CDR3 sequence is CATSRDHRGFVYETQYF. DNA for the CDR3: TGTGCCACCAGCAGAGATCATCGGGGGTTTGTGTACGAGACCCAGTACTTC.

This clonotype was recorded a few times. The chain uses TRBV11-2 and TRBJ2-7; TRBD1 aligns across 9 bases. The V gene's germline CDR1 is SGHAT and CDR2 FQNNGV. The CDR3 runs to 16 residues. J lost 3 bases, V lost 6 bases, and 12 bases had no gene match. Written as DNA, the CDR3 is TGTGCCAGCAGAGGGTCCGGGACAGGGTTTTTCTACGAGCAGTACTTC. Its protein product is CASRGSGTGFFYEQYF.

This clonotype was found a few times. The rearrangement uses TRBV25-1 and TRBJ2-3; 9 nucleotides match TRBD2. The germline CDR1 and CDR2 sequences are MGHDK and SYGVNS. CDR3 length equals 15 residues. V trimming: 5 bases; J trimming: 2 bases; junction bases outside the gene matches: 5. CDR3 nucleotides: TGTGCCAGCAGTCGGGAGCGGGGGGCCACAGATACGCAGTATTTT. Translating it yields CASSRERGATDTQYF.

The V call is TRBV6-5, the J call TRBJ2-5; D might be TRBD2 (6 bases). The CDR3 loop spans 13 amino acids. V was cut by 8 bases and J by 1 base, with 11 bases left in between. The germline V gene encodes CDR1 MNHEY and CDR2 SVGAGI. For the CDR3, the DNA is TGTGCCAGCCGGGAGCTAAGCCAAGAGACCCAGTACTTC. Its protein product is CASRELSQETQYF.

The chain has TRBV7-9 and TRBJ2-7; 8 positions agree with TRBD2. The V segment lost 8 bases and the J segment 2 bases; nucleotides outside the gene matches: 11. The CDR3 is 15 amino acids. From germline, CDR1 is SEHNR and CDR2 FQNEAQ (reference sequence). CDR3 coding DNA: TGTGCCAGCCACGATAAAGCGGGGGAACCCTACGAGCAGTACTTC. This translates into CASHDKAGEPYEQYF. Looking up the rest from reference TRBV7-9 and TRBJ2-7 gives the full variable domain: DTGVSQNPRHKITKRGQNVTFRCDPISEHNRLYWYRQTLGQGPEFLTYFQNEAQLEKSRLLSDRFSAERPKGSFSTLEIQRTEQGDSAMYLCASHDKAGEPYEQYFGPGTRLTVT.

In its sample, this clonotype was seen once. V gene TRBV5-6 combines with J gene TRBJ2-7; D not certain. CDR1 is SGHDT and CDR2 is YYEEEE in the germline V gene. The V and J ends lost 2 bases and 4 bases respectively, with 10 bases between them. The CDR3 consists of 13 residues. The chain's CDR3 is CASSLVTAYEQYV. In DNA form, the CDR3 reads TGTGCCAGCAGCTTAGTCACCGCATACGAGCAGTACGTC.

The chain recombines TRBV5-1 with TRBJ2-2; D remains unclear. Trimming shortened V by 6 bases and J by 0 bases, and 9 bases separated the two germline ends. CDR1 and CDR2 from the germline V gene are SGHRS and YFSETQ. The CDR3 is 14 amino acids. The CDR3 sequence is CASTVTTNTGELFF. The CDR3 coding sequence is TGCGCCAGCACAGTTACGACGAACACCGGGGAGCTGTTTTTT.

J is TRBJ1-4 and V is TRBV20-1; no reliable D call. The CDR3 is made up of 11 amino acids. The germline V gene has CDR1 DFQATT and CDR2 SNEGSKA (reference sequence). V dropped 4 bases and J dropped 5 bases, with 5 bases sitting between them. The CDR3 coding sequence is TGCAGTGCTAATAACAATGAAAAACTGTTTTTT. Translation: CSANNNEKLFF.

The chain employs TRBV19 and TRBJ1-2; a weak D match, TRBD1 (5 bases). The CDR3 has 12 residues. CDR1 and CDR2 (germline): LNHDA, SQIVND (reference sequence). V lost 8 bases and J lost 2, with 9 bases in between. DNA for the CDR3: TGTGCCAGTCTGGAGGGGAACTATGGCTACACCTTC. This codes for CASLEGNYGYTF.

This chain links TRBV12-3 or TRBV12-4 with TRBJ1-5, with TRBD1 as a possible D gene (5 bases). This CDR3 contains 15 residues. Between the trimmed V and J ends, which lost 1 base and 3 bases, there was a span of 10 bases. Written as DNA, the CDR3 is TGTGCCAGCAGTTTAGGAGACAGCCTCAATCAGCCCCAGCATTTT. Translated, it gives CASSLGDSLNQPQHF.

This clonotype was observed a handful of times. This rearrangement joins TRBV7-8 to TRBJ1-6, with D possibly matching TRBD1 (6 bases). This CDR3 is 18 amino acids long. CDR1 is SGHVS, CDR2 FQNEAQ, per germline. Trimming left V 3 bases short and J 7 bases short, with 22 bases between. Here the CDR3 DNA reads TGTGCCAGCAGCTTGGGTAGGACAGCAGCTCTCAGGAATTCACCCCTCCACTTT. It translates to CASSLGRTAALRNSPLHF. Drawing the rest from reference TRBV7-8 and TRBJ1-6, the complete variable domain is GAGVSQSPRYKVAKRGQDVALRCDPISGHVSLFWYQQALGQGPEFLTYFQNEAQLDKSGLPSDRFFAERPEGSVSTLKIQRTQQEDSAVYLCASSLGRTAALRNSPLHFGNGTRLTVT.

The V call is TRBV7-2, the J call TRBJ2-1; the match to TRBD2 covers 10 bases. Germline CDR1 reads SGHTA; CDR2 reads FQGNSA. This CDR3 has 16 amino acids. Trimming at V came to 7 bases and at J to 0 bases, leaving 6 bases not matched to a gene. The CDR3 DNA sequence: TGTGCCAGCACCGGACTAGCGGCTCTCTCCTACAATGAGCAGTTCTTC. Protein sequence: CASTGLAALSYNEQFF.

CDR3 coding DNA: TGTGCCAGCAGCACAGACAGGATCACTGGAAACACCATATATTTT. Protein product: CASSTDRITGNTIYF. The chain couples TRBV11-2 to TRBJ1-3; TRBD1 might be the D (6 bases). In germline, CDR1 is SGHAT, CDR2 FQNNGV. This CDR3 has 15 residues. Trimming cost V 5 bases and J 2 bases, with 13 bases left between them.